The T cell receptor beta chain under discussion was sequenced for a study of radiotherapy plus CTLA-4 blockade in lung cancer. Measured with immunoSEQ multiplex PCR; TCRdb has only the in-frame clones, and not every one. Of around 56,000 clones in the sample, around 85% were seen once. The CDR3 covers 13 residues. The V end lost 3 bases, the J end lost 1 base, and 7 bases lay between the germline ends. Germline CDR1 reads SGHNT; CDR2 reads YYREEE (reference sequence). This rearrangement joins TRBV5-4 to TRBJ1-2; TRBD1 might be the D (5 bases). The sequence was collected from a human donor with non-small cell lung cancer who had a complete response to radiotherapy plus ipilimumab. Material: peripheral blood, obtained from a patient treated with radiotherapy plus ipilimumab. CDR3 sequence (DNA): TGTGCCAGCAGCTCGGGACTTAACTATGGCTACACCTTC. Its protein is CASSSGLNYGYTF.